What follows is one T cell receptor (beta chain) and its context. What it recognizes is unknown. This sample was taken from a study of T cell responses to AZD1222 COVID-19 vaccine. Findings and caveats of the study: Increases in Spike-specific TCR breadth and depth were seen after two AZD1222 doses.

Libraries were prepared by immunoSEQ multiplex PCR; TCRdb keeps only in-frame clonotypes and omits some of them. The data hold over 150,000 clones, with about nine tenths observed a single time. V lost 2 bases and J 10 bases, leaving 14 bases between the germline ends. This CDR3 region has 14 residues. Looked up from germline, CDR1 is MNHEY and CDR2 is SVGEGT. The material sequenced was peripheral blood, taken on day 0 of MenACWY control vaccination. The chain links TRBV6-2 or TRBV6-3 to TRBJ1-4; maybe TRBD1 (5 bases). The TCR sequence derives from an adult in good health. CDR3 DNA: TGTGCCAGCAGTTACGGGGCACCCGGCCCAAAACTGTTTTTT. Its translation: CASSYGAPGPKLFF.